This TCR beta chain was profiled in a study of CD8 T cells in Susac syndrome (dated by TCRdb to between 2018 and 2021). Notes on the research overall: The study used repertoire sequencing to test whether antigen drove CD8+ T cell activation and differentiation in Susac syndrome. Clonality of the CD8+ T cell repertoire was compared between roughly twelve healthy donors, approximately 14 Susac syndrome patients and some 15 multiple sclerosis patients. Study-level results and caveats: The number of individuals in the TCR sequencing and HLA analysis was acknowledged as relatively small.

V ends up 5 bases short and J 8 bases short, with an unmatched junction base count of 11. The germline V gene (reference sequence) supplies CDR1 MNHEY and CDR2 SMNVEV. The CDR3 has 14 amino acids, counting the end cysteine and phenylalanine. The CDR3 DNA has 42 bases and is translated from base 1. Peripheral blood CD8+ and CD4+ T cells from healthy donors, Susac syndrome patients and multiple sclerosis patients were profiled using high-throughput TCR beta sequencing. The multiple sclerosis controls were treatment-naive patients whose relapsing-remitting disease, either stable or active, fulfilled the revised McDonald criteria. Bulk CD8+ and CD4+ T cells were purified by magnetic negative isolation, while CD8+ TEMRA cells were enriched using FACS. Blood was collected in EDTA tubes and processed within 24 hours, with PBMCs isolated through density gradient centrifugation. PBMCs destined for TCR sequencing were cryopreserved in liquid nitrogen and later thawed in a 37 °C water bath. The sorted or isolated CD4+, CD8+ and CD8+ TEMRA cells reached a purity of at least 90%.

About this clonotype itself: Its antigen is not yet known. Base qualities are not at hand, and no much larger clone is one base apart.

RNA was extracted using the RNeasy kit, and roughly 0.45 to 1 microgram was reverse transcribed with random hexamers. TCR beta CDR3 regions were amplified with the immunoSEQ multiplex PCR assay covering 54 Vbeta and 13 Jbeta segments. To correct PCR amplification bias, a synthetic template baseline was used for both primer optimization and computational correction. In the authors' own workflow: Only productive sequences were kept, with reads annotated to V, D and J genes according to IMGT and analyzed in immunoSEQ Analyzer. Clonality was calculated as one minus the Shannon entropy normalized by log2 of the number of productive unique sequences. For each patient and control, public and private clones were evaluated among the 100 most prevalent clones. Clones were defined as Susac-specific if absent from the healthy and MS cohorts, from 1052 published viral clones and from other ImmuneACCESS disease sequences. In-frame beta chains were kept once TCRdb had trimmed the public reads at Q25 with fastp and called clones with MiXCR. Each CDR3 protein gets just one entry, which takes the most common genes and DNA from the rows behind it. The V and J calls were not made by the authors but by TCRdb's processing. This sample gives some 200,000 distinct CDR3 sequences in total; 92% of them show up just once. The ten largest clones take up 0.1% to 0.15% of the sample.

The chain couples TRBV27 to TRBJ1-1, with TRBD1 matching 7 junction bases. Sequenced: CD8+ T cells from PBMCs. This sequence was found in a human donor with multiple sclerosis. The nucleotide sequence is TGTGCCAGCAGTGACAGGGTTATGGGCCCAGAAGCTTTCTTT. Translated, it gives CASSDRVMGPEAFF.